The rows below give T cell receptor beta chains drawn from one sample of a study of blood T cell repertoires in COVID-19. The assay was immunoSEQ multiplex PCR, and TCRdb's table has in-frame clones only and misses some. This table has about 88,000 clones, 70% to 90% appearing once. Material: peripheral blood. All receptors derive from a woman older than 75 with acute or convalescent COVID-19. Both conserved end residues are part of each CDR3. A D gene is named only where the DNA matches it firmly. Clone size is stated in some rows and not others, as once, few, many or a class when expanded.

v_call,clone_size,j_call,d_call,cdr3_aa,cdr3_nt
TRBV6-5,NA,TRBJ1-1,NA,CASSSAGWDTEAFF,TGTGCCAGCAGTTCGGCAGGGTGGGACACTGAAGCTTTCTTT
TRBV11-3,NA,TRBJ2-1,NA,CASSTSSGDEQFF,TGTGCCAGCAGCACGAGTTCAGGCGATGAGCAGTTCTTC
TRBV10-3,once,TRBJ2-5,TRBD1,CAIRQDRGRETQYF,TGTGCCATCAGACAGGACAGGGGGCGGGAGACCCAGTACTTC
TRBV7-8,NA,TRBJ1-2,NA,CASSLGGTGGRGGYTF,TGTGCCAGCAGCTTAGGGGGTACTGGTGGAAGGGGTGGCTACACCTTC
TRBV18,once,TRBJ2-3,TRBD1,CASSPSMTGSTDTQYF,TGTGCCAGCTCACCATCAATGACAGGGTCGACAGATACGCAGTATTTT
TRBV7-3,NA,TRBJ1-2,NA,CASSPTDGGRNGYTF,TGTGCCAGCAGCCCAACGGACGGGGGGCGAAATGGCTACACCTTC
TRBV4-2,once,TRBJ1-2,NA,CASSQDLRVVGYTF,TGTGCCAGCAGCCAAGATTTGAGGGTAGTAGGCTACACCTTC
TRBV27,NA,TRBJ2-5,TRBD2,CASSLLAGAIRGTQTQYF,TGTGCCAGCAGTTTACTAGCGGGGGCCATCAGGGGAACACAGACCCAGTACTTC
TRBV28,NA,TRBJ2-7,NA,CASRAGGSPYEQYF,TGTGCCAGCAGGGCGGGCGGGTCTCCCTACGAGCAGTACTTC
TRBV6-1,NA,TRBJ2-1,NA,CASSEGPSDSYNEQFF,TGTGCCAGCAGTGAAGGTCCTAGCGACTCCTACAATGAGCAGTTCTTC
TRBV30,NA,TRBJ1-6,TRBD1,CGLRTGSSYNSPLHF,TGTGGCCTCCGGACAGGGAGCTCCTATAATTCACCCCTCCACTTT
TRBV7-2,NA,TRBJ1-3,NA,CASSLKFSGVAGNTIYF,TGTGCCAGCAGCCTAAAGTTTTCAGGGGTGGCTGGAAACACCATATATTTT
TRBV18,NA,TRBJ1-4,TRBD1,CASHDRAIEKLFF,TGTGCCAGCCACGACAGGGCCATCGAAAAACTGTTTTTT
TRBV5-1,NA,TRBJ2-7,TRBD1,CASSSDRGRREQYF,TGCGCCAGCAGCTCAGACAGGGGGCGCCGCGAGCAGTACTTC
TRBV11-2,NA,TRBJ2-1,TRBD2,CASSGTSGNEQFF,TGTGCCAGCAGTGGGACTAGCGGGAATGAGCAGTTCTTC
TRBV6-1,NA,TRBJ2-1,TRBD1,CASSDDRGRSREQFF,TGTGCCAGCAGTGATGACAGGGGGCGGAGTCGTGAGCAGTTCTTC
TRBV29-1,NA,TRBJ2-5,TRBD1,CSALTGTGETQYF,TGCAGCGCCCTGACAGGGACCGGGGAGACCCAGTACTTC
TRBV29-1,NA,TRBJ2-7,TRBD2,CSVESVSGRLGSYEQYF,TGCAGCGTTGAAAGCGTTAGCGGGAGATTGGGGTCCTACGAGCAGTACTTC
TRBV2,once,TRBJ2-7,TRBD1,CASSRQGGSYEQYF,TGTGCCAGCAGCCGACAGGGGGGATCTTACGAGCAGTACTTC
TRBV10-3,NA,TRBJ2-1,TRBD2,CAIRPGLAGSEQFF,TGTGCCATCAGGCCGGGACTAGCGGGAAGTGAGCAGTTCTTC
TRBV3-1/TRBV3-2,few,TRBJ2-1,TRBD1,CASNLQGSVNEQFF,TGTGCCAGCAACCTACAGGGGTCGGTCAATGAGCAGTTCTTC
TRBV6-5,once,TRBJ1-1,NA,CASRRTDIEAFF,TGTGCCAGCAGAAGGACAGATATTGAAGCTTTCTTT
TRBV19,NA,TRBJ1-2,TRBD1,CASTPGTGGGYGYTF,TGTGCCAGTACCCCGGGGACAGGGGGCGGGTATGGCTACACCTTC
TRBV5-1,NA,TRBJ2-6,NA,CASSLGGDSGANVLTF,TGCGCCAGCAGCTTGGGGGGCGACTCTGGGGCCAACGTCCTGACTTTC